This T cell receptor beta chain was sequenced for a study of shared clonotypes between healthy human individuals. Overall study: There were three CD4 naive, three CD4 memory, two CD8 naive and one CD8 memory plates per donor.

With respect to this clone: As yet, its antigen is unknown.

Clones were read by immunoSEQ multiplex PCR, and TCRdb kept only the in-frame ones, dropping some. The top ten clones hold 0.13% to 0.15% of a sample with a few million clones, about 92% of them seen once. Study-level findings and limits: Investigators expected sequencing depth to affect clonotype sharing among donors. Relative to their counterparts shared across all four donors, non-shared clonotypes exhibited diminished generation probabilities.

The V and J ends lost 0 bases and 3 bases respectively, with 10 bases between them. The CDR3 is 16 residues long. Germline CDR1 SGHRS, CDR2 YFSETQ. The rearrangement uses TRBV5-1 and TRBJ2-6; possible D gene TRBD2, 6 bases. This receptor was identified in a man aged 18 to 30 in good health. Input material: naive CD4+ T cells sorted from blood. Noted subset: CD45RA+ positively selected. The CDR3 sequence is CASSLVSGSGANVLTF. CDR3 DNA sequence: TGCGCCAGCAGCTTGGTTTCCGGGAGTGGGGCCAACGTCCTGACTTTC.